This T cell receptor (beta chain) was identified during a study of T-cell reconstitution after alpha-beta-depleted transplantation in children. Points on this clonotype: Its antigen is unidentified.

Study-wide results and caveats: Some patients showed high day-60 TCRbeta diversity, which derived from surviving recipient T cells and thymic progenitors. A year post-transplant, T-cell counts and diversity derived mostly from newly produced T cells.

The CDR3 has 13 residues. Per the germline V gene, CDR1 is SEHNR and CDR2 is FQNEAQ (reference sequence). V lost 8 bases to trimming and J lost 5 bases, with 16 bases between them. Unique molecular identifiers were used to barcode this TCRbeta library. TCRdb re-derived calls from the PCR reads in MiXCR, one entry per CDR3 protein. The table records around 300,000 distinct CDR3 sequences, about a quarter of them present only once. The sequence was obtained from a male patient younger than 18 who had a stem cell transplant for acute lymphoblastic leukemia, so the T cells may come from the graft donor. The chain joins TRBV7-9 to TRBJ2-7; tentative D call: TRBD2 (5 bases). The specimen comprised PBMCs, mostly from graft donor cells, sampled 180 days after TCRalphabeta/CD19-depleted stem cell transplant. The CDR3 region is CASCWERDDEQYF. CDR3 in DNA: TGTGCCAGCTGCTGGGAGCGTGACGACGAGCAGTACTTC.